The 6 T cell receptor beta chains given below trace back to one sample, sequenced in a study of response to subunit inactivated influenza vaccine. In TCRdb, the RT-PCR reads were re-called with MiXCR into one record per CDR3 protein. The sample contains about 830,000 distinct CDR3 sequences, under 20% of which appear only once. This specimen consisted of PBMCs from blood, obtained roughly 5 days after vaccination. Receptors were obtained from a man aged 50-60 years who received an inactivated influenza vaccine.

This chain uses TRBV6-5 with TRBJ1-3; D not resolved. V was trimmed by 0 bases and J by 4 bases, leaving 13 bases between them. Germline values: CDR1 MNHEY, CDR2 SVGAGI. The CDR3 has 16 amino acids. CDR3 in amino acids: CASSYSPQARGNTIYF. CDR3 nucleotide sequence: TGTGCCAGCAGTTACTCTCCCCAGGCTAGGGGAAACACCATATATTTT.

This clonotype was observed many times. The chain couples TRBV5-1 to TRBJ2-1; possibly TRBD1 for D (6 bases). Trimming left V 0 bases short and J 8 bases short, with 12 bases between. This CDR3 spans 14 amino acids. Germline values: CDR1 SGHRS, CDR2 YFSETQ. CDR3 DNA sequence: TGCGCCAGCAGCTTGGGACAGGACCGCGATGAGCAGTTCTTC. Translated, it gives CASSLGQDRDEQFF.

This clonotype was observed a handful of times. The genes are TRBV7-2 and TRBJ2-5, with 12 bases fitting TRBD2. Trimming took 5 bases from V and 4 from J; bases not matched to a gene: 8. CDR1 and CDR2 (germline): SGHTA, FQGNSA. The CDR3 has 16 residues. CDR3 sequence (DNA): TGTGCCAGCAGCCCAAGGACTAGCGGGACAGGAGAGACCCAGTACTTC. It translates to CASSPRTSGTGETQYF.

This clonotype was seen a few times. The V gene is TRBV9, the J gene TRBJ2-7; 8 bases match TRBD2. J lost 9 bases, V lost 1 base, and 6 bases had no gene match. The CDR3 sequence is 13 residues long. Per the germline V gene, CDR1 is SGDLS and CDR2 is YYNGEE. CDR3 sequence (DNA): TGTGCCAGCAGCGTAACTAGCGGAGCCGGGCAGTACTTC. Its translation is CASSVTSGAGQYF.

This chain uses TRBV4-2 with TRBJ2-5; 9 bases are shared with TRBD1. This CDR3 is built from 16 residues. V shed 4 bases, J shed 5 bases, and the junction held 11 bases outside the gene matches. Germline values: CDR1 LGHNA, CDR2 YNFKEQ. The CDR3 region is CASSLRTGEGYETQYF. As DNA, the CDR3 is TGTGCCAGCAGCCTAAGGACAGGGGAAGGTTACGAGACCCAGTACTTC.

In its sample, this clonotype was seen many times. The gene calls are TRBV6-2 or TRBV6-3 and TRBJ2-1, with unresolved D. The ends were cut back, 2 bases at V and 6 bases at J, with 11 bases in the middle. The V gene's germline CDR1 is MNHEY and CDR2 SVGEGT. CDR3 length: 14 amino acids. Written as DNA, the CDR3 is TGTGCCAGCAGTTACGTGGGTAGGATCAATGAGCAGTTCTTC. Translating it yields CASSYVGRINEQFF.